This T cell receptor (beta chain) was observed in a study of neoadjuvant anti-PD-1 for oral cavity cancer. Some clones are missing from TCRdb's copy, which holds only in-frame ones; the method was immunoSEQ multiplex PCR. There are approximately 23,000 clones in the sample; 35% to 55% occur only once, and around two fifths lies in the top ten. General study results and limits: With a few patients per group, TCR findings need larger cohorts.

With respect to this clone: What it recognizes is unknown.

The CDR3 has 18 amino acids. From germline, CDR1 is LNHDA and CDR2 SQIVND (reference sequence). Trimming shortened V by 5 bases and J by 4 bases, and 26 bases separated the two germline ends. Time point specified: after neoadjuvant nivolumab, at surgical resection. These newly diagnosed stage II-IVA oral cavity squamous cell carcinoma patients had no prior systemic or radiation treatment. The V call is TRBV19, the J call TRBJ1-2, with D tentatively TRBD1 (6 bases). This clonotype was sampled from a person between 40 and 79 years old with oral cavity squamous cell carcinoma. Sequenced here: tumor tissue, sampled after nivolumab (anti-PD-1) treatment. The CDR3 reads CASSGLPGDSTVFYGYTF. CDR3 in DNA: TGTGCCAGTAGTGGACTTCCAGGGGACTCGACTGTATTCTATGGCTACACCTTC.